The rows below give T cell receptor beta chains drawn from one sample of a study of vaccination effects on CD4 cells after COVID-19. This table comes from immunoSEQ multiplex PCR, and its TCRdb copy is limited to in-frame clones, with some not included. The sample shows 65,000 to 90,000 clones, about 70% of them seen only once. Their specific antigens are unknown. The specimen was CD4+ T cells from PBMCs cultured with HCoV-NL63 spike peptides, collected before COVID-19 vaccination. All receptors come from a human donor who received a COVID-19 vaccine. Each CDR3 is given with its conserved first and last residue. The order of the fields is V gene, J gene, CDR3 protein.

V: TRBV7-8; J: TRBJ1-6; CDR3: CASSLQGGNSPLHF
V: TRBV18; J: TRBJ1-5; CDR3: CASSDSSDQPQHF
V: TRBV7-8; J: TRBJ2-2; CDR3: CASSPTGGASTGELFF
V: TRBV5-1; J: TRBJ2-2; CDR3: CASSSGQGTGELFF
V: TRBV6-2/TRBV6-3; J: TRBJ1-1; CDR3: CASSLLQTNTEAFF
V: TRBV20-1; J: TRBJ1-1; CDR3: CSASRTGGMNTEAFF
V: TRBV6-6; J: TRBJ1-2; CDR3: CASSYQGNYGYTF
V: TRBV25-1; J: TRBJ1-2; CDR3: CASREQGAHYGYTF
V: TRBV5-1; J: TRBJ1-1; CDR3: CASNPDSMNTEAFF
V: TRBV9; J: TRBJ1-5; CDR3: CASSVWGSNQPQHF
V: TRBV5-1; J: TRBJ2-5; CDR3: CASSLGSSTQETQYF
V: TRBV30; J: TRBJ2-3; CDR3: CAWTSGGSTDTQYF
V: TRBV7-8; J: TRBJ2-2; CDR3: CASSLGGRLNTGELFF
V: TRBV10-1; J: TRBJ1-1; CDR3: CASSRGPGTEAFF
V: TRBV19; J: TRBJ1-2; CDR3: CASSKALTESYYGYTF
V: TRBV5-1; J: TRBJ2-1; CDR3: CASSQGQHTNEQFF
V: TRBV6-6; J: TRBJ1-3; CDR3: CASSYEKQGLGNTIYF
V: TRBV28; J: TRBJ1-2; CDR3: CASTSDRRYGYTF
V: TRBV24-1; J: TRBJ2-3; CDR3: CATSDRKAGPSTDTQYF
V: TRBV6-1; J: TRBJ1-1; CDR3: CASSEMEASAEAFF
V: TRBV6-5; J: TRBJ1-2; CDR3: CASSYSQGSYTF
V: TRBV19; J: TRBJ1-1; CDR3: CASLGRATDTEAFF
V: TRBV7-2; J: TRBJ2-5; CDR3: CASSLVSGGTETQYF
V: TRBV23-1; J: TRBJ2-5; CDR3: CASSLGGVVRGYSETQYF
V: TRBV7-7; J: TRBJ2-3; CDR3: CASSRGQATDTQYF